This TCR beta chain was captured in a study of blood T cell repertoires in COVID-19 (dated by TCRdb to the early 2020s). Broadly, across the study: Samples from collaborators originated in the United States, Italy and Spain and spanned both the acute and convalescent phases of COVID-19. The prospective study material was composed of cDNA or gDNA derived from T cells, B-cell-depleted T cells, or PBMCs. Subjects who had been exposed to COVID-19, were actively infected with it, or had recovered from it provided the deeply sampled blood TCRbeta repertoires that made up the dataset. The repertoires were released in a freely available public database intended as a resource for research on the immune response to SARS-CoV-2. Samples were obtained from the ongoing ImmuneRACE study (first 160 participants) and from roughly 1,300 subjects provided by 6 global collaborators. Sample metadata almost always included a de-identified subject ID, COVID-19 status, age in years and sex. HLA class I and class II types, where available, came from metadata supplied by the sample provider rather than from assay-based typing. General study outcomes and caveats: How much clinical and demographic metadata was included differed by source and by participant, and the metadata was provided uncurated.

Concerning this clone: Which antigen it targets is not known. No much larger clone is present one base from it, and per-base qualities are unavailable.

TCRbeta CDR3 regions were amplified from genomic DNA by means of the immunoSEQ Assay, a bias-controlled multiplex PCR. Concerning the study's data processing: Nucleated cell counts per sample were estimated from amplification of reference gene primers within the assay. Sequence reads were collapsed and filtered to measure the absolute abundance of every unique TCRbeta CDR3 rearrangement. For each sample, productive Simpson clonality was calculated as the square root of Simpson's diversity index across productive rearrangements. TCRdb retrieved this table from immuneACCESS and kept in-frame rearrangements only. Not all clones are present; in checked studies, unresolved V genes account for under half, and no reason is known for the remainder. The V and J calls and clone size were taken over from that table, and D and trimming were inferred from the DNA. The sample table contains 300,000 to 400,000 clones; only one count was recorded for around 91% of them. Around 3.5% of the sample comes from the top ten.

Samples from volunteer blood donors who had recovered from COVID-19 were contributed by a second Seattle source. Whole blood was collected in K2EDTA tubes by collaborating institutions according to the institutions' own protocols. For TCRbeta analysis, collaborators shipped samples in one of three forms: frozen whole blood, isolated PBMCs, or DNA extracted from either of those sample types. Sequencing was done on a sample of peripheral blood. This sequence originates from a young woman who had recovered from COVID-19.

The CDR3 protein is CAISDRGLGQPQHF. In nucleotide form, the sequence is TGTGCCATCAGTGACAGGGGGTTGGGTCAGCCCCAGCATTTT. The chain is assembled from TRBV10-3 and TRBJ1-5; TRBD1 matches 7 bases in the middle. The CDR3 has 14 amino acids, counting the end cysteine and phenylalanine. The entry retains the CDR3 DNA only, 42 bases that are in frame from base 1. The germline V gene yields ENHRY for CDR1 and SYGVKD for CDR2. For this chain, trimming is 3 bases at the V end and 6 bases at the J end, and the number of junction bases without a gene match is 5.